Sequencing of this T cell receptor beta chain was carried out in a study of T cell responses to AZD1222 COVID-19 vaccine. For this clone: The antigen is not known.

General study points: Vaccine-associated CD4 TCRs ranged over spike, dominating at 160-218 and 743-854. Baseline seropositivity occurred in only a handful of AZD1222 recipients. No repertoire was sampled before or during the peak T cell response, only after it.

With 4 bases removed from V and 7 bases from J, the gap between germline ends came to 4 bases. The CDR3 contains 11 residues. Clones were sequenced by immunoSEQ multiplex PCR, and TCRdb holds only the in-frame ones, with some missing. The sample contains more than 110,000 clones, over 90% of which appear only once. This TCR was sampled from an adult in good health. The source material was peripheral blood, sampled on day 0 of AZD1222 vaccination. The V call is TRBV12-3 or TRBV12-4, the J call TRBJ1-4; D gene ambiguous. The CDR3 sequence is CASSSSEKLFF. The CDR3 nucleotides read TGTGCCAGCAGTTCCTCTGAAAAACTGTTTTTT.